This TCR beta chain was recorded in a study of blood T cell repertoires in COVID-19. This CDR3 is built from 15 residues. Deletions cut 6 bases from V and 5 bases from J, with 17 bases between. Germline V lookup: CDR1 MNHEY, CDR2 SMNVEV (reference sequence). Repertoires were generated with immunoSEQ multiplex PCR, while TCRdb's copy carries only in-frame clones and drops some. The sample gives 190,000 or so clones, around 87% of which show up once; 2% to 2.5% is in the top ten. Ages ranged from about 18 to 89 years, with residence in around 24 US areas. Recovery meant two consecutive negative NP/OP PCR tests, professional clearance, or resolved symptoms.

The clonotype originates from a woman aged 25 to 39 who had recovered from COVID-19. The chain couples TRBV27 to TRBJ1-3; D not certain. Sequencing was carried out using PBMCs or T cells enriched from blood (not recorded which). The DNA for the CDR3 is TGTGCCAGCAGCACCACCCAGGCGATGAGAAACACCATATATTTT. Its translation is CASSTTQAMRNTIYF.